The 30 T cell receptor beta chains below were found in one sample sequenced in a study of T cells expressing NK-cell markers. With the 5' RACE reads reprocessed, TCRdb shows one record per CDR3 protein and no DNA. The sample has about 430,000 distinct CDR3 sequences. The sequencing input was blood T cells: a sorted CD56 or NKG2C T cell subset, CD4+ or CD8+ T cells, or bulk PBMC T cells (not recorded which). The receptor source for this set is a woman aged 50 to 60 in good health.

The rearrangement joins TRBV10-3 to TRBJ2-7; the D call of TRBD2 rests on TCRdb alone, since no DNA is present to check it. The CDR3 covers 14 residues. CDR1 and CDR2 from the germline V gene are ENHRY and SYGVKD. CDR3 amino acids: CAISDPGLANEQYF.

This chain connects TRBV4-1 to TRBJ2-1; the D gene TCRdb calls, TRBD2, cannot be checked with no DNA. The CDR3 sequence is 13 residues long. Per the germline V gene, CDR1 is MGHRA and CDR2 is YSYEKL. This CDR3 reads CASRASGINEQFF.

V gene TRBV6-5 combines with J gene TRBJ1-2. This CDR3 is built from 16 residues. Germline loops: CDR1 MNHEY, CDR2 SVGAGI. CDR3 sequence reads: CASSYSPTLAPYGYTF.

The chain couples TRBV7-3 to TRBJ2-3; the D call of TRBD1 rests on TCRdb alone, since no DNA is present to check it. Germline assignment: CDR1 SGHTA and CDR2 FQGTGA. CDR3 length: 15 residues. This CDR3 reads CASSSGRGSTDTQYF.

The chain recombines TRBV3-1 with TRBJ2-1. Germline V gene data show CDR1 as LGHDT and CDR2 as YNNKEL (reference sequence). The CDR3 length is 15 residues. The CDR3 sequence is CASSQDGGFYNEQFF.

The CDR3 is CAINVGGRTEQFF. This chain connects TRBV10-3 to TRBJ2-1; TCRdb selects TRBD1, and the lack of DNA leaves this call unchecked. Germline V gives CDR1 ENHRY, CDR2 SYGVKD. The CDR3 runs 13 residues.

CDR3: CASSPRSGGRTQYF. The V and J genes are TRBV11-2 and TRBJ2-5; without DNA, the TCRdb call of TRBD2 cannot be checked. There are 14 residues in the CDR3. The germline gives CDR1 SGHAT, CDR2 FQNNGV.

The chain couples TRBV7-9 to TRBJ1-6; with no DNA, the TCRdb D assignment of TRBD1 cannot be verified. The germline CDR1 and CDR2 sequences are SEHNR and FQNEAQ (reference sequence). This CDR3 has 15 amino acids. The CDR3 region is CASSFTGTVASPLHF.

The genes are TRBV4-1 and TRBJ2-2. CDR3 size: 17 residues. The germline V gene encodes CDR1 MGHRA and CDR2 YSYEKL. This chain's CDR3 is CASSPLDLGMNTGELFF.

The chain carries TRBV4-1 and TRBJ2-3; without DNA, the TCRdb call of TRBD1 cannot be checked. From germline, CDR1 is MGHRA and CDR2 YSYEKL. The CDR3 has 16 residues. The CDR3 here is CASSPIGTGVTDTQYF.

The J gene is TRBJ1-1, the V gene TRBV20-1. The length of the CDR3 is 15 residues. The germline gives CDR1 DFQATT, CDR2 SNEGSKA (reference sequence). The CDR3 here is CSARDGKRVNTEAFF.

The chain has TRBV30 and TRBJ2-1; the TCRdb call, TRBD2, lacks DNA for checking. Germline values: CDR1 GTSNPN, CDR2 SVGIG (reference sequence). There are 15 residues in the CDR3. This chain's CDR3 is CAWSVGSGPYNEQFF.

The chain couples TRBV3-1 to TRBJ2-1. The V gene's germline CDR1 is LGHDT and CDR2 YNNKEL (reference sequence). This CDR3 region has 13 residues. The CDR3 spells CASSQPSTDEQFF.

The V gene is TRBV5-1, the J gene TRBJ2-5; with no DNA, the TCRdb D assignment of TRBD2 cannot be verified. Germline loops: CDR1 SGHRS, CDR2 YFSETQ. CDR3 length equals 15 residues. CDR3 amino acids: CASSASLAEQETQYF.

The chain carries TRBV6-1 and TRBJ2-3. The CDR3 totals 14 residues. Germline V lookup: CDR1 MNHNS, CDR2 SASEGT. Here the CDR3 reads CASSAEGWTDTQYF.

The CDR3 loop reads CASSSGPSPNEQFF. The chain recombines TRBV2 with TRBJ2-1; absent DNA, TCRdb's TRBD1 call cannot be checked. Germline loops: CDR1 SNHLY, CDR2 FYNNEI. CDR3 size: 14 residues.

The chain uses TRBV4-1 and TRBJ1-5; TCRdb returns TRBD1, unconfirmable since there is no DNA. The germline V gene has CDR1 MGHRA and CDR2 YSYEKL. This CDR3 has 16 amino acids. CDR3: CASSQEYRGTVQPQHF.

J is TRBJ2-1 and V is TRBV29-1; TCRdb's D call of TRBD2 is untestable without DNA. CDR1 and CDR2 (germline): SQVTM, ANQGSEA. This CDR3 has 14 amino acids. The chain's CDR3 is CSVERTSGRIEQFF.

The chain recombines TRBV9 with TRBJ2-3; TCRdb selects TRBD1, and the lack of DNA leaves this call unchecked. In germline, CDR1 is SGDLS, CDR2 YYNGEE. CDR3 length: 15 residues. CDR3 sequence reads: CASSAGGLPTDTQYF.

This chain connects TRBV11-2 to TRBJ1-3; TCRdb indicates TRBD1, and absent DNA this call remains unverified. This CDR3 is built from 18 residues. CDR1 and CDR2 from the germline V gene are SGHAT and FQNNGV. The CDR3 protein is CASSLDRNRGQKGNTIYF. Using reference TRBV11-2 and TRBJ1-3 for the parts outside the CDR3, the full variable domain is EAGVAQSPRYKIIEKRQSVAFWCNPISGHATLYWYQQILGQGPKLLIQFQNNGVVDDSQLPKDRFSAERLKGVDSTLKIQPAKLEDSAVYLCASSLDRNRGQKGNTIYFGEGSWLTVV.

The chain has TRBV10-3 and TRBJ2-1; TCRdb's D call of TRBD1 is untestable without DNA. The CDR3 covers 14 residues. The germline V gene has CDR1 ENHRY and CDR2 SYGVKD. The CDR3 protein is CAISEDQGYNEQFF.

This chain links TRBV5-1 with TRBJ2-3. Germline-derived CDR1 and CDR2 are SGHRS and YFSETQ. CDR3 length equals 13 residues. The CDR3 loop is CASSLILGDTQYF.

This rearrangement joins TRBV25-1 to TRBJ2-3; the TCRdb D gene call, TRBD2, has no DNA to confirm it. Germline CDR1 is MGHDK and CDR2 is SYGVNS. The CDR3 totals 16 residues. The CDR3 here is CASRGEDRGASDTQYF.

CDR3 residues: CASSVSTNTGELFF. This sequence joins TRBV9 and TRBJ2-2. Germline CDR1 is SGDLS and CDR2 is YYNGEE. CDR3 length: 14 amino acids.

The V gene is TRBV2, the J gene TRBJ1-4; TCRdb returns TRBD1, unconfirmable since there is no DNA. Germline V gene lookup returns CDR1 SNHLY and CDR2 FYNNEI. CDR3 length equals 15 residues. Here the CDR3 reads CASSWGASTNEKLFF.

The chain has TRBV6-5 and TRBJ1-1; TCRdb outputs TRBD1, but without DNA this stays unchecked. Germline V gene lookup returns CDR1 MNHEY and CDR2 SVGAGI. The CDR3 has 13 residues. CDR3 sequence reads: CASRLTRGVVAFF.

This rearrangement joins TRBV20-1 to TRBJ2-1; TCRdb's D call, TRBD2, is unchecked because there is no DNA. Germline V gene data show CDR1 as DFQATT and CDR2 as SNEGSKA (reference sequence). The CDR3 spans 15 residues. The CDR3 here is CSALGLAGEGNEQFF.

CDR3 in amino acids: CASSPKADTQYF. The chain has TRBV18 and TRBJ2-3. Germline lookup yields CDR1 KGHSH and CDR2 LQKENI. The CDR3 is made up of 12 amino acids.

CDR3 in amino acids: CASSFGTSGKREQFF. The genes are TRBV28 and TRBJ2-1; lacking DNA, the TRBD2 call made by TCRdb goes unchecked. Germline values: CDR1 MDHEN, CDR2 SYDVKM. The CDR3 has 15 amino acids.

The CDR3 sequence is CSVPTGDNTEAFF. V usage is TRBV29-1 and J usage is TRBJ1-1; without DNA, the TCRdb call of TRBD1 cannot be checked. The CDR3 is 13 amino acids. Germline loops: CDR1 SQVTM, CDR2 ANQGSEA.